The present TCR beta chain was sequenced within a study of blood T cell repertoires in COVID-19. Looking at the study overall: The United States, Italy and Spain were the sources of the acute and convalescent COVID-19 samples. PBMCs, B-cell-depleted T cells, or T cells were the source of the cDNA or gDNA that made up the material.

In the study's own analysis: The authors estimated nucleated cell counts from reference gene primer amplification. Assay: immunoSEQ multiplex PCR; the TCRdb copy retains only in-frame clones and omits some. The DNA gave D and trimming, while V, J and clone size come from that table. The table shows roughly 570,000 clones, with 85% to 90% occurring only once. CDR3 length equals 15 residues. Germline V gives CDR1 MNHNS, CDR2 SASEGT. The ends were cut back, 2 bases at V and 5 bases at J, with 15 bases in the middle. Seattle enrolled patients during active infection and tracked them longitudinally. What was sequenced was peripheral blood. This clonotype was sampled from a woman aged 45-60 years with COVID-19, enrolled during active disease. The chain recombines TRBV6-1 with TRBJ1-2; a weak D match, TRBD1 (6 bases). The CDR3 nucleotides are TGTGCCAGCAGTGAACAGGGGACATCTTATTATGGCTACACCTTC. Its protein product is CASSEQGTSYYGYTF.